The following is a T cell receptor beta chain sequence with its context. This record comes from a study of blood T cell repertoires in COVID-19. Whole-study context: Sources were T cells, B-cell-depleted T cells, or PBMCs; the material itself was cDNA or gDNA.

Germline assignment: CDR1 MNHNS and CDR2 SASEGT. The CDR3 has 15 residues. Unmatched junction bases numbered 4, after V lost 0 bases and J lost 5 bases. Here immunoSEQ multiplex PCR was the method, and the copy in TCRdb shows in-frame clones only, minus some. The sample shows 250,000 to 300,000 clones, around 83% of them seen only once. Sequencing was performed on peripheral blood. The rearrangement links TRBV6-1 to TRBJ2-5, with 9 bases lining up with TRBD1. This receptor was identified in a man aged 80 or over with acute or convalescent COVID-19. The CDR3 reads CASSEALGTGETQYF. The CDR3 DNA is TGTGCCAGCAGTGAAGCGTTGGGGACAGGGGAGACCCAGTACTTC.